This TCR beta chain appears in the sequencing data of a study of early T cells in non-severe SARS-CoV-2 infection. This clonotype turned up a few times. Germline-derived CDR1 and CDR2 are SNHLY and FYNNEI. Trimming took off 3 bases at V and 3 bases at J, with 14 bases between the two ends. The CDR3 runs to 15 residues. From the 5' RACE reads, TCRdb called clonotypes with MiXCR, one entry per CDR3 protein. Among approximately 90,000 distinct CDR3 sequences listed, about 15% were seen once. This clonotype originated in an adult who was a healthcare worker with PCR-confirmed SARS-CoV-2 infection or an uninfected control (not recorded which). The starting material was whole blood, obtained at baseline. The V gene is TRBV2, the J gene TRBJ1-1; possible D gene TRBD1, 5 bases. DNA of the CDR3: TGTGCCAGCAGTGATCTCACGGGGGAAGACACTGAAGCTTTCTTT. Translation gives CASSDLTGEDTEAFF.